This T cell receptor beta chain comes out of a study of blood T cell repertoires in COVID-19. Study overall: The samples span acute and convalescent COVID-19 from the United States, Italy and Spain. PBMCs, B-cell-depleted T cells, or T cells were the source of the cDNA or gDNA that made up the material.

CDR3 size: 14 residues. The germline gives CDR1 KGHSY, CDR2 FQNENV. V lost 1 base and J 2 bases, leaving 8 bases between the germline ends. The assay was immunoSEQ multiplex PCR, and TCRdb's table has in-frame clones only and misses some. In the table there are 220,000 or so clones, approximately 85% of which are singletons. This TCR derives from a woman older than 75 with COVID-19, enrolled during active disease. V gene TRBV16 combines with J gene TRBJ2-5; TRBD2 is a possible D gene (5 bases). The sample taken for sequencing was peripheral blood. CDR3 in DNA: TGTGCCAGCAGCCAATGGCTAGCACAAGAGACCCAGTACTTC. It encodes CASSQWLAQETQYF.